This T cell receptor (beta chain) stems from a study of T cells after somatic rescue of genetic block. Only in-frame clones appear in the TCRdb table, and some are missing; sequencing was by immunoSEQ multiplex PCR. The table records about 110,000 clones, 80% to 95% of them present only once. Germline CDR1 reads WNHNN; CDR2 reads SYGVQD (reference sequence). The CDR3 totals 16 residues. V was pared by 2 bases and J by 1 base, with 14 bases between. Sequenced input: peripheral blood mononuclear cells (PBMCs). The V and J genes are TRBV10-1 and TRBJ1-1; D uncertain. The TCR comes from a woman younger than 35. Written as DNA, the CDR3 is TGCGCCAGCAGTGAGCTTGTACGGGATTGGAACACTGAAGCTTTCTTT. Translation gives CASSELVRDWNTEAFF.